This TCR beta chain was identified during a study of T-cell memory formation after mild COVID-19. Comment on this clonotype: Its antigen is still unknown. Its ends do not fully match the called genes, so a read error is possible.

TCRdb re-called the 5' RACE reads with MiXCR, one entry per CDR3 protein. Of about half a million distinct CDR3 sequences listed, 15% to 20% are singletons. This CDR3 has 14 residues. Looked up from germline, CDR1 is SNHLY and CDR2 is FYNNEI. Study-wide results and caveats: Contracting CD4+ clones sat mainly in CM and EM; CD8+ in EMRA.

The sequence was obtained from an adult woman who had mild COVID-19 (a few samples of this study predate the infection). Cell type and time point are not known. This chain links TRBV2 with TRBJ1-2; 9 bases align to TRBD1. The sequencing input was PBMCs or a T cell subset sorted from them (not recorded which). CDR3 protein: CTSRSGQGTYGYTF. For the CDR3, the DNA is TGTACCAGCAGGTCGGGACAGGGAACTTATGGCTACACCTTC.